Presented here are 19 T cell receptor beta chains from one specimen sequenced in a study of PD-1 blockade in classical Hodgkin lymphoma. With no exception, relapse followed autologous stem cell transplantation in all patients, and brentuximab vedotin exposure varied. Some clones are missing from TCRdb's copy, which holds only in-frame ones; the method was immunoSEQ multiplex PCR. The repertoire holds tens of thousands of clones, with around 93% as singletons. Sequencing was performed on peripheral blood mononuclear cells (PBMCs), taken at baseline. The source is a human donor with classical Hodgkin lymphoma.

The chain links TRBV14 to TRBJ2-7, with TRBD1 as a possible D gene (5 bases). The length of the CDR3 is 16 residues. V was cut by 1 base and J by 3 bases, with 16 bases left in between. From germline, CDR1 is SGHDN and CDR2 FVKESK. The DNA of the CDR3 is TGTGCCAGCAGCCAAGCTAGGGGCGCAGGCCTCTACGAGCAGTACTTC. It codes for CASSQARGAGLYEQYF.

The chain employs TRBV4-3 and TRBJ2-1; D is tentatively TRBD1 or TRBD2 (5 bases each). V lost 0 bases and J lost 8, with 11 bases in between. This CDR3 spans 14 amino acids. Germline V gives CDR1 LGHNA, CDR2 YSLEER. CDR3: CASSQEGTWDEQFF. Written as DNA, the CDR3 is TGCGCCAGCAGCCAAGAGGGGACGTGGGATGAGCAGTTCTTC.

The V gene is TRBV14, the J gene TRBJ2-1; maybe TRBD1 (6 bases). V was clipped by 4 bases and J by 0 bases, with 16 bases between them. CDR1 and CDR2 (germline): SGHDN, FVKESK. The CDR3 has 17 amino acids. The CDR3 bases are TGTGCCAGCAGCCTACCACAGGGTTTGAGCTCCTACAATGAGCAGTTCTTC. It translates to CASSLPQGLSSYNEQFF. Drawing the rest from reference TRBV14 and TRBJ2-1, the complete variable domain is EAGVTQFPSHSVIEKGQTVTLRCDPISGHDNLYWYRRVMGKEIKFLLHFVKESKQDESGMPNNRFLAERTGGTYSTLKVQPAELEDSGVYFCASSLPQGLSSYNEQFFGPGTRLTVL.

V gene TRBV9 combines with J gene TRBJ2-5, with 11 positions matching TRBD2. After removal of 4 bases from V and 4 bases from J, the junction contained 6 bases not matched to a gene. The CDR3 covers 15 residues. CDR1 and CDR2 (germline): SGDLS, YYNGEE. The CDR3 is CASSPTSGSGETQYF. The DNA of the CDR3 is TGTGCCAGCAGCCCTACTAGCGGGAGTGGAGAGACCCAGTACTTC.

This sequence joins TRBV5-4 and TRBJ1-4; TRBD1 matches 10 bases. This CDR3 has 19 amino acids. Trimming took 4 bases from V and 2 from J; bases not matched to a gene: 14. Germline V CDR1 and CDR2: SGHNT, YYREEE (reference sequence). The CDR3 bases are TGTGCCAGCAGCCCAGGGACAGGGGCCGGGATGGGCACTAATGAAAAACTGTTTTTT. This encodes CASSPGTGAGMGTNEKLFF.

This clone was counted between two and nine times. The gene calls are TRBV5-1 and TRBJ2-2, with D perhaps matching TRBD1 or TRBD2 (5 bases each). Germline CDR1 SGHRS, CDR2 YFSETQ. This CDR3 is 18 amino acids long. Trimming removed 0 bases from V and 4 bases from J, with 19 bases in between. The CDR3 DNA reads TGCGCCAGCAGCTTGGGACCGGGACGACCCTTTACCACCGGGGAGCTGTTTTTT. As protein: CASSLGPGRPFTTGELFF.

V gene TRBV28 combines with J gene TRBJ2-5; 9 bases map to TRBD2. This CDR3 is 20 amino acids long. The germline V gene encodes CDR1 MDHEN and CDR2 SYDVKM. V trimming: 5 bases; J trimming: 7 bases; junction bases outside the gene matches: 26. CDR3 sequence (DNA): TGTGCCAGCAGTCCCCGCCCTTTTGGTCTAGCGGGACCGCCCACAGGGACCCAGTACTTC. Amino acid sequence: CASSPRPFGLAGPPTGTQYF.

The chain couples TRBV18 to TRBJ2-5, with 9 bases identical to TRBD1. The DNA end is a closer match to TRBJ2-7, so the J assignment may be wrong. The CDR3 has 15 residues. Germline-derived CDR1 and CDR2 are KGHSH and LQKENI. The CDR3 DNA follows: TGTGCCAGCTCCCCCGGGACAGGGATGGCCTACGAGCAGTACTTC. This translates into CASSPGTGMAYEQYF.

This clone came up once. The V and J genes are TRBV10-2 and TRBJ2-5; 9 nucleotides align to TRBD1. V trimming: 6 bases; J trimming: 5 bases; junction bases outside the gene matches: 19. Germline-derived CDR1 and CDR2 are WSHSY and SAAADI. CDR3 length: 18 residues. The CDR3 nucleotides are TGCGCCAGCAGGTCATCTGGGTCCGGGACAGGGTTTGAGGAGACCCAGTACTTC. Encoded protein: CASRSSGSGTGFEETQYF.

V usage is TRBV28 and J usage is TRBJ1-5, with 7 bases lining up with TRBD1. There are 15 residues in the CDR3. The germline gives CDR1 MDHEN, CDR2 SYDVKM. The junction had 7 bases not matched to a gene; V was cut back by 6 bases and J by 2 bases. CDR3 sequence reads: CASRGTASGNQPQHF. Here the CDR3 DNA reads TGTGCCAGCAGGGGGACAGCCTCCGGCAATCAGCCCCAGCATTTT.

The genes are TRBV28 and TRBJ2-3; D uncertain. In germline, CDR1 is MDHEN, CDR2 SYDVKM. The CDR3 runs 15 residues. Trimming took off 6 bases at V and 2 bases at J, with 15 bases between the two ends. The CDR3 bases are TGTGCCAGCAGCCCTGGACGGAGAGCCACAGATACGCAGTATTTT. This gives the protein CASSPGRRATDTQYF.

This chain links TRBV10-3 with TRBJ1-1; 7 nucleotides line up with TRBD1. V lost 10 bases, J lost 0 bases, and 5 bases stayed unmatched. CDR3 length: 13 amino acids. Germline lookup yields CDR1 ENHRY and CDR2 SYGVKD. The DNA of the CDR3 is TGTGCCAGTATACAGGGGATGAACACTGAAGCTTTCTTT. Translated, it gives CASIQGMNTEAFF.

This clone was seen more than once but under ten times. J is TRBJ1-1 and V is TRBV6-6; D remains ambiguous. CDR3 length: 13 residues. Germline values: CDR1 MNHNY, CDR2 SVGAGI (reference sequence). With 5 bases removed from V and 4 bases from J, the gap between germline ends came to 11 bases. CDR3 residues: CASSMAPGTEAFF. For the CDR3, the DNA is TGTGCCAGCAGTATGGCCCCCGGCACTGAAGCTTTCTTT.

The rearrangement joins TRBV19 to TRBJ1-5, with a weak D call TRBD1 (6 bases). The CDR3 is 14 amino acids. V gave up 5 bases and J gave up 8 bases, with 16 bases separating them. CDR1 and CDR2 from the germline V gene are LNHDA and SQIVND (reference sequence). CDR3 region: CASSLGGEGEPQHF. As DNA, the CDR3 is TGTGCCAGTAGTTTGGGGGGCGAAGGAGAGCCCCAGCATTTT.

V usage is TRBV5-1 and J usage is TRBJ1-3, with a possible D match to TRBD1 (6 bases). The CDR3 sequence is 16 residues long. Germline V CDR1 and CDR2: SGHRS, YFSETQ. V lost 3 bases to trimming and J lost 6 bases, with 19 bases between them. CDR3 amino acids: CASSWSQGTPENTIYF. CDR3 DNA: TGCGCCAGCAGCTGGTCTCAGGGGACCCCGGAAAACACCATATATTTT. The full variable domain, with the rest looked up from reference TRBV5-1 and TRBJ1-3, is KAGVTQTPRYLIKTRGQQVTLSCSPISGHRSVSWYQQTPGQGLQFLFEYFSETQRNKGNFPGRFSGRQFSNSRSEMNVSTLELGDSALYLCASSWSQGTPENTIYFGEGSWLTVV.

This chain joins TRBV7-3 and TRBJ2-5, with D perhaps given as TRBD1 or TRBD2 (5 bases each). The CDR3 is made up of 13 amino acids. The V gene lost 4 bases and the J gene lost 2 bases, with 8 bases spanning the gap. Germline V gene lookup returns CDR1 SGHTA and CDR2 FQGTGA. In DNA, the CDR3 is TGTGCCAGCAGCTACGGGGCACAAGAGACCCAGTACTTC. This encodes CASSYGAQETQYF.

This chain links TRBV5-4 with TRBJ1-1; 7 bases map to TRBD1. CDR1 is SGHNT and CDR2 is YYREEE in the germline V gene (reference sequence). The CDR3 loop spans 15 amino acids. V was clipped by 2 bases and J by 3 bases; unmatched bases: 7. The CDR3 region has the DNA TGTGCCAGCAGCTTCGACGACAGGGAATACACTGAAGCTTTCTTT. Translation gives CASSFDDREYTEAFF.

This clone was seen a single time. The CDR3 spells CASSLFMGSQGGHEQYF. Here the CDR3 DNA reads TGTGCCAGCAGCTTATTTATGGGGTCCCAAGGGGGCCACGAGCAGTACTTC. The chain combines TRBV7-3 with TRBJ2-7, with 7 nucleotides matching TRBD1. The CDR3 runs 17 residues. Looked up from germline, CDR1 is SGHTA and CDR2 is FQGTGA. Losses at the gene ends were 2 bases for V and 5 bases for J; bases not matched to a gene: 15.

The CDR3 DNA reads as TGTGCCAGCAGGCTAGGGGCCGGCACAGATACGCAGTATTTT. It specifies CASRLGAGTDTQYF. The V gene is TRBV27, the J gene TRBJ2-3; maybe TRBD1 (5 bases). The CDR3 contains 14 residues. The V end was cut by 6 bases, the J end by 1 base, with 11 bases between. Germline lookup yields CDR1 MNHEY and CDR2 SMNVEV (reference sequence).